This is a list of T cell receptor beta chains from one sample in a study of blood T cell repertoires in COVID-19. Here immunoSEQ multiplex PCR was the method, and the copy in TCRdb shows in-frame clones only, minus some. The data hold about 280,000 clones, with approximately 83% observed a single time. The sample taken for sequencing was peripheral blood. The receptor source for this set is a woman in her twenties or thirties who had recovered from COVID-19. Each CDR3 is given with its conserved first and last residue. A D gene is named only where the DNA matches it firmly. Size tells how often a clone was seen (once, few, many) or the class of an expanded clone, and some rows leave it out.

TRBV11-2	TRBJ1-1	.	.	CASSLGRRSSTEAFF	TGTGCCAGCAGCTTAGGACGTCGGTCTAGCACTGAAGCTTTCTTT
TRBV19	TRBJ2-5	TRBD2	.	CASSSASGETQYF	TGTGCCAGTAGTTCGGCTAGCGGGGAGACCCAGTACTTC
TRBV3-1/TRBV3-2	TRBJ1-2	.	.	CASSQKIGWGTPSFYGYTF	TGTGCCAGCAGCCAAAAAATCGGGTGGGGGACACCTTCTTTCTATGGCTACACCTTC
TRBV7-9	TRBJ1-1	.	.	CASSSLVGGTEAFF	TGTGCCAGCAGCTCACTCGTAGGGGGCACTGAAGCTTTCTTT
TRBV3-1/TRBV3-2	TRBJ2-1	TRBD1	few	CASSQLGQARSNEQFF	TGTGCCAGCAGCCAACTGGGACAGGCTCGTAGCAATGAGCAGTTCTTC
TRBV27	TRBJ1-6	.	once	CASSLQDYSPLHF	TGTGCCAGCAGTTTACAGGATTATTCACCCCTCCACTTT
TRBV9	TRBJ2-2	TRBD1	.	CASSVALGTGYTGELFF	TGTGCCAGCAGCGTAGCTTTAGGGACAGGGTACACCGGGGAGCTGTTTTTT
TRBV11-2	TRBJ1-2	TRBD1	once	CASSPTQGRGYGYTF	TGTGCCAGCAGCCCGACACAGGGGCGCGGCTATGGCTACACCTTC
TRBV3-1/TRBV3-2	TRBJ2-7	.	.	CASSQELAFNEQYF	TGTGCCAGCAGCCAGGAGTTAGCGTTCAACGAGCAGTACTTC
TRBV27	TRBJ1-2	TRBD1	.	CASSHPRTGLWSYTF	TGTGCCAGCAGTCACCCCCGGACAGGTCTATGGAGCTACACCTTC
TRBV27	TRBJ1-1	.	.	CASSLRGFTAFF	TGTGCCAGCAGTTTAAGGGGGTTTACAGCTTTCTTT
TRBV11-3	TRBJ2-1	.	.	CASSLVGGWQFF	TGTGCCAGCAGCTTAGTTGGGGGGTGGCAGTTCTTC
TRBV28	TRBJ2-1	TRBD1	.	CASSQGTAHDNEQFF	TGTGCCAGCAGTCAAGGGACAGCTCACGACAATGAGCAGTTCTTC
TRBV5-1	TRBJ2-7	.	.	CASSLGGRLAYEQYF	TGCGCCAGCAGCTTGGGGGGCAGACTAGCCTACGAGCAGTACTTC
TRBV29-1	TRBJ1-2	.	.	CSSRDNNYGYTF	TGCAGCTCCCGGGACAATAACTATGGCTACACCTTC
TRBV6-4	TRBJ2-7	.	.	CASRVRVIHEQYF	TGTGCCAGCAGAGTCAGGGTTATCCACGAGCAGTACTTC
TRBV15	TRBJ2-1	TRBD1	few	CATSAGTGDYNEQFF	TGTGCCACCAGCGCCGGGACAGGAGACTACAATGAGCAGTTCTTC
TRBV19	TRBJ1-2	.	.	CASSIEGSHYGYTF	TGTGCCAGTAGTATCGAGGGATCCCACTATGGCTACACCTTC
TRBV19	TRBJ1-1	.	.	CASSYRTNTEAFF	TGTGCCAGTAGTTACAGAACGAACACTGAAGCTTTCTTT
TRBV7-2	TRBJ1-1	TRBD1	.	CASSPDRGLEAFF	TGTGCCAGCAGCCCGGACAGGGGGCTTGAAGCTTTCTTT
TRBV5-8	TRBJ1-2	TRBD1	.	CASSLQGANGYTF	TGTGCCAGCAGCTTGCAGGGGGCGAATGGCTACACCTTC
TRBV4-3	TRBJ2-5	TRBD2	.	CASSPSGREDETQYF	TGCGCCAGCAGCCCTAGCGGGAGGGAGGACGAGACCCAGTACTTC
TRBV13	TRBJ2-7	TRBD2	.	CASSLIAGGLYEQYF	TGTGCCAGCAGCCTAATAGCGGGAGGTCTCTACGAGCAGTACTTC
TRBV11-2	TRBJ2-7	TRBD1	.	CASSLDHGQGAYEQYF	TGTGCCAGCAGCTTAGATCACGGACAGGGGGCCTACGAGCAGTACTTC
TRBV11-2	TRBJ2-5	TRBD2	.	CASSLLAGDAGATQYF	TGTGCCAGCAGCTTATTAGCGGGGGACGCTGGGGCGACCCAGTACTTC
TRBV19	TRBJ2-2	.	.	CASSTGEYKGGELFF	TGTGCCAGTAGTACGGGGGAGTACAAGGGCGGGGAGCTGTTTTTT
TRBV19	TRBJ2-3	TRBD2	.	CASSRLAGASDTQYF	TGTGCCAGTAGTCGCCTAGCGGGAGCATCAGATACGCAGTATTTT
TRBV7-3	TRBJ2-5	.	.	CASSLDSGGTKTQYF	TGTGCCAGCAGCCTGGACTCAGGAGGTACGAAGACCCAGTACTTC
TRBV4-2	TRBJ2-3	TRBD2	.	CASSQRLAATDTQYF	TGTGCCAGCAGCCAGCGACTAGCGGCCACAGATACGCAGTATTTT
TRBV5-1	TRBJ1-4	.	.	CASKGLSTNEKLFF	TGCGCCAGCAAAGGACTTTCAACTAATGAAAAACTGTTTTTT
TRBV4-1	TRBJ2-5	.	.	CASSQGGLKETQYF	TGCGCCAGCAGCCAAGGGGGACTGAAAGAGACCCAGTACTTC
TRBV12-3/TRBV12-4	TRBJ1-2	.	.	CASLGEDYGYTF	TGTGCCAGCCTCGGGGAGGACTATGGCTACACCTTC
TRBV28	TRBJ1-5	.	few	CASSFAGTNQPQHF	TGTGCCAGCAGTTTCGCCGGGACAAATCAGCCCCAGCATTTT
TRBV7-6	TRBJ2-7	TRBD1	few	CASSLAGTGSYEQYF	TGTGCCAGCAGCTTAGCCGGGACAGGCTCCTACGAGCAGTACTTC
TRBV11-2	TRBJ1-2	TRBD1	.	CASSLGTGDYGYTF	TGTGCCAGCAGCTTAGGGACAGGGGACTATGGCTACACCTTC
TRBV5-4	TRBJ2-7	.	.	CASSPTGYEQYF	TGTGCCAGCAGCCCAACAGGGTACGAGCAGTACTTC
TRBV7-9	TRBJ1-4	TRBD1	.	CASSSGQDANEKLFF	TGTGCCAGCAGCTCCGGACAGGACGCGAATGAAAAACTGTTTTTT
TRBV5-1	TRBJ2-2	TRBD1	.	CASSVGQKGPGELFF	TGCGCCAGCAGCGTGGGACAGAAGGGTCCCGGGGAGCTGTTTTTT
TRBV4-1	TRBJ1-5	.	.	CASSQETRGFQPQHF	TGCGCCAGCAGCCAGGAGACAAGGGGGTTTCAGCCCCAGCATTTT
TRBV28	TRBJ1-6	.	once	CASSLLDSPLHF	TGTGCCAGCAGTTTATTAGATTCACCCCTCCACTTT
TRBV5-1	TRBJ2-1	TRBD2	.	CASSLGVRTSGGVSIDEQFF	TGCGCCAGCAGCTTGGGAGTTCGGACTAGCGGGGGGGTCAGCATCGATGAGCAGTTCTTC
TRBV19	TRBJ1-1	TRBD1	.	CASSMGQGLRTEAFF	TGTGCCAGTAGTATGGGACAGGGATTGAGAACTGAAGCTTTCTTT
TRBV4-1	TRBJ2-7	.	.	CASSQEAGAYEQYF	TGCGCCAGCAGCCAAGAAGCAGGGGCGTACGAGCAGTACTTC
TRBV29-1	TRBJ2-3	TRBD1	.	CSGEGQGQLPDTQYF	TGCAGCGGGGAAGGTCAGGGACAGTTACCAGATACGCAGTATTTT
TRBV2	TRBJ1-1	.	.	CASSNQAGGTEAFF	TGTGCCAGCAGTAACCAAGCGGGGGGCACTGAAGCTTTCTTT
TRBV30	TRBJ1-2	TRBD1	.	CAWSRRLTGANYGYTF	TGTGCCTGGAGTAGGAGGCTTACAGGGGCTAACTATGGCTACACCTTC
TRBV3-1/TRBV3-2	TRBJ2-7	.	.	CASSHSTDYEQYF	TGTGCCAGCAGCCACTCAACTGACTACGAGCAGTACTTC
TRBV18	TRBJ1-4	.	.	CASSSSFQEDAGKLFF	TGTGCCAGCTCATCTAGCTTCCAAGAGGATGCTGGAAAACTGTTTTTT
TRBV7-8	TRBJ2-5	.	.	CASSRDRQETQYF	TGTGCCAGCAGCCGAGACAGGCAAGAGACCCAGTACTTC
TRBV25-1	TRBJ2-1	TRBD2	.	CASLSGSSYNEQFF	TGTGCCAGCCTTAGCGGGAGCTCCTACAATGAGCAGTTCTTC
TRBV10-3	TRBJ2-2	TRBD2	.	CAISGPQRGGLGELFF	TGTGCCATCAGTGGCCCTCAGCGGGGTGGTCTCGGGGAGCTGTTTTTT
TRBV13	TRBJ2-7	.	.	CASSLSTTGEDYEQYF	TGTGCCAGCAGCTTGTCTACAACAGGGGAGGACTACGAGCAGTACTTC
TRBV7-7	TRBJ2-2	TRBD2	.	CASSASGSSAGELFF	TGTGCTAGCAGCGCTAGCGGGAGTAGCGCCGGGGAGCTGTTTTTT
TRBV19	TRBJ2-5	TRBD1	.	CASSGTVQETQYF	TGTGCCAGTAGCGGGACAGTACAAGAGACCCAGTACTTC
TRBV20-1	TRBJ2-7	.	.	CSASRSYEQYF	TGCAGTGCTAGCAGGTCCTACGAGCAGTACTTC
TRBV7-8	TRBJ2-2	TRBD2	.	CASSGRGGRSGELFF	TGTGCCAGCAGCGGTCGGGGCGGGAGGTCCGGGGAGCTGTTTTTT